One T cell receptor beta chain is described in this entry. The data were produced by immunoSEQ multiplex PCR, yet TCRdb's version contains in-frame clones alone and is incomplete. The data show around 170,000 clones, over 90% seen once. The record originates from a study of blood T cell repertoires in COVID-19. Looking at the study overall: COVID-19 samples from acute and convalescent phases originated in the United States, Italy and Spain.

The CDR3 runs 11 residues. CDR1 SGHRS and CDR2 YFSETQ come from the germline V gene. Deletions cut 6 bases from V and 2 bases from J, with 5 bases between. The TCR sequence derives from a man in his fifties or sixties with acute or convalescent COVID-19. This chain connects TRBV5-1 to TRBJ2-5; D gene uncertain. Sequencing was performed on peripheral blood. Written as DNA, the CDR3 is TGCGCCAGCAATCAGCAAGAGACCCAGTACTTC. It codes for CASNQQETQYF.